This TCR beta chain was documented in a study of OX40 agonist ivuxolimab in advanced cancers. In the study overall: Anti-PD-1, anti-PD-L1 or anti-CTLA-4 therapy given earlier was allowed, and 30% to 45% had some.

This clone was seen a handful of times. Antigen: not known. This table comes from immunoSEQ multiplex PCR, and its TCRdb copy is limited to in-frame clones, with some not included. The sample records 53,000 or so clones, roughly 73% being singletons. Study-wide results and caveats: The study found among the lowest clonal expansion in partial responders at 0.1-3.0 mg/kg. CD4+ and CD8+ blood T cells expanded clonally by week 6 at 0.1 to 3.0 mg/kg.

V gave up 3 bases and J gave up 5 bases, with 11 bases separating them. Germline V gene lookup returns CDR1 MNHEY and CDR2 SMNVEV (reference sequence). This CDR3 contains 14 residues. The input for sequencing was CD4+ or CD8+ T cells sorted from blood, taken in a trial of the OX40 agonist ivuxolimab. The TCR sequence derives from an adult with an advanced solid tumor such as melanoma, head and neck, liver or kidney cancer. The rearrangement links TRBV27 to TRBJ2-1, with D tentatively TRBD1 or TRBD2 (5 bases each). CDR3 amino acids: CASSFGRENNEQFF. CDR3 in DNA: TGTGCCAGCAGTTTCGGCAGGGAGAACAATGAGCAGTTCTTC.